The entry below gives a single TCR beta chain sequence along with its context. The PCR contained 60 Vbeta and 13 Jbeta primers. Using immunoSEQ multiplex PCR, the repertoire was profiled, and TCRdb retains in-frame clones only, with some absent. Of roughly 120,000 clones listed, about 73% were seen once; the top ten hold about 4%. Germline CDR1 and CDR2: WSHSY and SAAADI. Trimming removed 2 bases from V and 0 bases from J; junction bases left unmatched: 7. The length of the CDR3 is 17 residues. This specimen comes from a study of cytomegalovirus exposure and HLA in healthy donors. The clonotype originates from a woman aged 50 to 60 in good health and CMV-seropositive. Sequenced material: PBMCs. The J gene is TRBJ2-5, the V gene TRBV10-2, with 9 bases matching TRBD2. Here the CDR3 DNA reads TGCGCCAGCAGTGAGCGTCCCAGCGGGGGGAACCAAGAGACCCAGTACTTC. It yields the protein CASSERPSGGNQETQYF.